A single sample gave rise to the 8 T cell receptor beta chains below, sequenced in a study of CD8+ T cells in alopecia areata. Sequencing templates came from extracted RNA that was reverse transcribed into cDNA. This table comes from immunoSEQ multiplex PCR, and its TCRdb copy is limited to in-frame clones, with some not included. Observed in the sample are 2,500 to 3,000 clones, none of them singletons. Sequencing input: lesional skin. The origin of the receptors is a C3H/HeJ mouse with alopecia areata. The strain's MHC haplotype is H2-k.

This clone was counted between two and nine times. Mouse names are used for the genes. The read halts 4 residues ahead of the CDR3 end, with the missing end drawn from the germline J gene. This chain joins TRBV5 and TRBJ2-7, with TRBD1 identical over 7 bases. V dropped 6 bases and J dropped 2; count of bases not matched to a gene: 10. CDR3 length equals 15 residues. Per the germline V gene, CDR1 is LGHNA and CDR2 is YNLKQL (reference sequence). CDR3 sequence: CASSIRGQGAYEQYF. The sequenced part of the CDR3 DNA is TGTGCCAGCAGTATACGCGGGCAGGGGGCCTAT.

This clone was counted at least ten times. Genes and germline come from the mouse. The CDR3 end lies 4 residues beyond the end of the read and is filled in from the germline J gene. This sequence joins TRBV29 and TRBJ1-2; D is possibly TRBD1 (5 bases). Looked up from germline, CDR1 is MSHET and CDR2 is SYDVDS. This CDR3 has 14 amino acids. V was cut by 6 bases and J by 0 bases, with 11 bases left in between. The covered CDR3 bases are TGTGCTAGCAGCCGACAGAAATCAAACTCC. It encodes CASSRQKSNS. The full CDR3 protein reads CASSRQKSNSDYTF.

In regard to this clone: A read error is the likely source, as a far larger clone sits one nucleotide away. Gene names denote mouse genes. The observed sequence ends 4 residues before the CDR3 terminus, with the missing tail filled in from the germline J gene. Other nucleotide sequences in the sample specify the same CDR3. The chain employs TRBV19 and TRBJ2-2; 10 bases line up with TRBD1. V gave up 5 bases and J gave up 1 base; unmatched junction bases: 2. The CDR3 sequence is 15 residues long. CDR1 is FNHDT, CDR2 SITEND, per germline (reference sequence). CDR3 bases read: TGTGCCAGCAGCCGGGACAGGGGAAACACCGGG. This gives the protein CASSRDRGNTG. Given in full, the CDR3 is CASSRDRGNTGQLYF.

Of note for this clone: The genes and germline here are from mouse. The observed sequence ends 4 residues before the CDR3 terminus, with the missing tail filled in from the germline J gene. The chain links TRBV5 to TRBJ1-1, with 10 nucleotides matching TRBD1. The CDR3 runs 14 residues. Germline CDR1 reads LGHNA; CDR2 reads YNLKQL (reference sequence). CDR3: CASSDRGRGTEVFF. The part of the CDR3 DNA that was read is TGTGCCAGCAGCGACAGGGGGCGGGGGACA.

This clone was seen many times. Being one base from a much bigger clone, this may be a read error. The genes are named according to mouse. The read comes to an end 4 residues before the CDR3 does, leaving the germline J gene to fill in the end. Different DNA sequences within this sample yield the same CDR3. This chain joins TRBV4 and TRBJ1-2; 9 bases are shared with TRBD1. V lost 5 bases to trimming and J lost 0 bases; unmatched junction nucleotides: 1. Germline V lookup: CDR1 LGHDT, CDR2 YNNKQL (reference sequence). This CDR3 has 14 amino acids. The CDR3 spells CASSRDRANSDYTF. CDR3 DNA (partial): TGTGCCAGCAGCCGGGACAGGGCAAACTCC.

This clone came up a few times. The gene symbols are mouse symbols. The DNA read from the CDR3 is TGTGCCAGCAGCCAAGATCTGGGTTCCAACTATGCT. It specifies CASSQDLGSNYA. The full CDR3 protein reads CASSQDLGSNYAEQFF. This chain joins TRBV2 and TRBJ2-1, with D possibly matching TRBD2 (5 bases). The read finishes 4 residues shy of the CDR3 end, and the germline J gene is used to complete it. This CDR3 region has 16 residues. The V gene's germline CDR1 is LGHNA and CDR2 YSYQKL. Trimming left V 0 bases short and J 1 base short, with 10 bases between.

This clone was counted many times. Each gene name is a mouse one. CDR3 region: CATHFGDYEQYF. The part of the CDR3 DNA that was read is TGTGCCACCCACTTTGGGGACTAT. This chain joins TRBV13-2 and TRBJ2-7; possible D gene TRBD2, 5 bases. Coverage ceases 4 residues before the CDR3 finishes, and the germline J gene fills in the end. The CDR3 runs to 12 residues. Trimming removed 9 bases from V and 3 bases from J, with 13 bases in between. Per germline, CDR1 NNHNN and CDR2 SYGAGS (reference sequence).

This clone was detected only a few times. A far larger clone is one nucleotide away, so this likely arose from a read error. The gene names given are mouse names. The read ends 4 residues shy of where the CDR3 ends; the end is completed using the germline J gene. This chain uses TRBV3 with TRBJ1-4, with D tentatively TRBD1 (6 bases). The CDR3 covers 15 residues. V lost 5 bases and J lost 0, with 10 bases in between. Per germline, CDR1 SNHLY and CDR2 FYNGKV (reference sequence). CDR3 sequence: CASSPTGISNERLFF. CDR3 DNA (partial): TGTGCCAGCAGCCCCACAGGGATTTCCAACGAA. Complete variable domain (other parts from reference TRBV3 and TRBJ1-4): GPKVLQIPSHQIIDMGQMVTLNCDPVSNHLYFYWYKQILGQQMEFLVNFYNGKVMEKSKLFKDQFSVERPDGSYFTLKIQPTALEDSAVYFCASSPTGISNERLFFGHGTKLSVL.